This TCR beta chain comes out of a study of CD8+CD57+ T cells in acquired aplastic anemia. Points from the study as a whole: Patients versus controls showed no significant CD8+ Simpson's diversity difference.

Details on this clonotype: As yet, its antigen is unknown.

Genomic DNA provided the template from which TCR beta VDJ and CDR3 profiles were obtained. TCRdb re-derived calls from the reads in MiXCR, one entry per CDR3 protein. This sample carries approximately 250,000 distinct CDR3 sequences, 82% of them seen once, and the ten largest clones take less than 50%. Sequencing was done on patients that had shown CD8+CD57+ cell expansion by flow cytometry. In germline, CDR1 is SGHVS, CDR2 FQNEAQ. The V and J ends lost 6 bases and 12 bases respectively, with 24 bases between them. The CDR3 extends over 14 amino acids. This TCR derives from a human donor with aplastic anemia. This chain uses TRBV7-8 with TRBJ2-7; D may be TRBD1 or TRBD2 (6 bases each). The sequencing input was sorted CD4+, CD8+, or CD8+CD57+ T cells (not recorded which) from PBMCs. The CDR3 loop is CASSDGGLHEQLYF. CDR3 in DNA: TGTGCCAGCAGTGATGGGGGGCTCCATGAGCAGTTGTACTTC.